Sequencing of this T cell receptor beta chain was carried out in a study of vaccination effects on CD4 cells after COVID-19. Once cultured for approximately ten days, the cells underwent separation to obtain CD4+ T cells. This table comes from immunoSEQ multiplex PCR, and its TCRdb copy is limited to in-frame clones, with some not included. The sample has approximately 37,000 clones, roughly 74% seen once. About this clone: Its antigen is unknown.

CDR1 and CDR2 from the germline V gene are SGHVS and FNYEAQ. The V gene end was trimmed by 4 bases and the J gene end by 3 bases; junction bases not matched to a gene: 11. This CDR3 is built from 16 residues. The chain is built from TRBV7-6 and TRBJ1-2, with TRBD1 matching 7 bases. Sequenced material: CD4+ T cells from PBMCs cultured without peptide, taken before COVID-19 vaccination. This TCR derives from a human donor who received a COVID-19 vaccine. The CDR3 here is CASSSLKRTGDYGYTF. CDR3 bases: TGTGCCAGCAGCTCTCTAAAGAGGACAGGAGACTATGGCTACACCTTC.